This entry lists 8 T cell receptor beta chains sequenced from one sample in a study of shared clonotypes between healthy human individuals. The assay was immunoSEQ multiplex PCR, and TCRdb's table has in-frame clones only and misses some. The sample holds over 850,000 clones, around three quarters seen once. Specimen: memory CD4+ T cells from PBMCs. The subset here: CD45RA-negative fraction. The receptors here all came from a man between 18 and 29 years old in good health. Some clones in this sample may be carry-over from other donors' samples.

The chain has TRBV5-1 and TRBJ2-3; tentatively, D is TRBD2 (5 bases). The CDR3 runs 15 residues. V shed 2 bases and J shed 1 base, with 11 bases lying between them. Germline CDR1 reads SGHRS; CDR2 reads YFSETQ. CDR3 in DNA: TGCGCCAGCAGCTTCCGGGGTAGCGGCACAGATACGCAGTATTTT. Its translation is CASSFRGSGTDTQYF.

This sequence joins TRBV5-6 and TRBJ1-2; no reliable D call. The CDR3 sequence is 16 residues long. Trimming removed 4 bases from V and 11 bases from J, with 27 bases in between. The germline CDR1 and CDR2 sequences are SGHDT and YYEEEE. CDR3 sequence reads: CASSRETLRDLVRYTF. DNA of the CDR3: TGTGCCAGCAGCCGAGAAACTCTGAGGGATCTCGTGCGTTACACCTTC.

The chain combines TRBV29-1 with TRBJ2-6; unclear D gene. CDR1 is SQVTM, CDR2 ANQGSEA, per germline. The length of the CDR3 is 12 residues. The V and J ends lost 4 bases and 3 bases respectively, with 4 bases between them. The CDR3: CSVAGGANVLTF. The CDR3, as DNA: TGCAGCGTTGCCGGTGGGGCCAACGTCCTGACTTTC.

This clone was seen a handful of times. J is TRBJ1-2 and V is TRBV2; D is unresolved. CDR1 is SNHLY, CDR2 FYNNEI, per germline. This CDR3 has 14 residues. V was cut by 8 bases and J by 3 bases, with 16 bases left in between. The chain's CDR3 is CASGGEGIYYGYTF. CDR3 sequence (DNA): TGTGCCAGCGGCGGGGAAGGGATTTACTATGGCTACACCTTC.

This rearrangement joins TRBV28 to TRBJ1-5; 9 bases match TRBD1. The CDR3 runs to 18 residues. CDR1 and CDR2 from the germline V gene are MDHEN and SYDVKM. The junction had 11 bases not matched to a gene; V was cut back by 2 bases and J by 3 bases. In nucleotides, the CDR3 is TGTGCCAGCAGTTTAGGGACAGGGTCAACGGCAATCAATCAGCCCCAGCATTTT. It encodes CASSLGTGSTAINQPQHF. The entire variable domain, with the rest obtained from reference TRBV28 and TRBJ1-5, is as follows: DVKVTQSSRYLVKRTGEKVFLECVQDMDHENMFWYRQDPGLGLRLIYFSYDVKMKEKGDIPEGYSVSREKKERFSLILESASTNQTSMYLCASSLGTGSTAINQPQHFGDGTRLSIL.

This clone was observed once. This chain joins TRBV5-1 and TRBJ2-3; TRBD2 might be the D (6 bases). Trimming pared 4 bases from V and 2 bases from J, leaving 14 bases between. The CDR3 sequence is 15 residues long. Germline V CDR1 and CDR2: SGHRS, YFSETQ. The CDR3 coding sequence is TGCGCCAGCAGCCTGGCGCGGGGCCACACAGATACGCAGTATTTT. Translating it yields CASSLARGHTDTQYF.

The chain combines TRBV7-3 with TRBJ2-2; possibly TRBD1 for D (5 bases). V was cut by 6 bases and J by 5 bases, with 13 bases left in between. The CDR3 spans 14 residues. Germline V gene data show CDR1 as SGHTA and CDR2 as FQGTGA. Written as DNA, the CDR3 is TGTGCCAGCAGGTTCGACAGCGTTACCGGGGAGCTGTTTTTT. It translates to CASRFDSVTGELFF.

The V and J genes are TRBV6-5 and TRBJ2-1; D may be TRBD2 (7 bases). The CDR3 runs to 15 residues. With 4 bases removed from V and 2 bases from J, the gap between germline ends came to 12 bases. In germline, CDR1 is MNHEY, CDR2 SVGAGI. CDR3 nucleotides: TGTGCCAGCAGTTCCGCGGGGGCGGCCTACAATGAGCAGTTCTTC. Translating it yields CASSSAGAAYNEQFF.